Detailed here is one T cell receptor (beta chain). This sample was included in a study of T cell changes during pregnancy in multiple sclerosis. Trimming stripped 3 bases from V and 3 bases from J, with 12 bases between. The CDR3 loop spans 14 amino acids. Per the germline V gene, CDR1 is SGHTS and CDR2 is YDEGEE. Assay used: immunoSEQ multiplex PCR; TCRdb lists only in-frame clones, some missing. The repertoire holds 35,000 or so clones, with approximately 89% as singletons. The chain joins TRBV5-8 to TRBJ1-1; D is possibly TRBD1 (5 bases). Sample: CD4+ T cells from peripheral blood mononuclear cells, taken after pregnancy. The sequence derives from a female donor in good health, enrolled as a control in a pregnancy study. The DNA for the CDR3 is TGTGCCAGCAGCTACCGGGGGACCGACACTGAAGCTTTCTTT. It encodes CASSYRGTDTEAFF.